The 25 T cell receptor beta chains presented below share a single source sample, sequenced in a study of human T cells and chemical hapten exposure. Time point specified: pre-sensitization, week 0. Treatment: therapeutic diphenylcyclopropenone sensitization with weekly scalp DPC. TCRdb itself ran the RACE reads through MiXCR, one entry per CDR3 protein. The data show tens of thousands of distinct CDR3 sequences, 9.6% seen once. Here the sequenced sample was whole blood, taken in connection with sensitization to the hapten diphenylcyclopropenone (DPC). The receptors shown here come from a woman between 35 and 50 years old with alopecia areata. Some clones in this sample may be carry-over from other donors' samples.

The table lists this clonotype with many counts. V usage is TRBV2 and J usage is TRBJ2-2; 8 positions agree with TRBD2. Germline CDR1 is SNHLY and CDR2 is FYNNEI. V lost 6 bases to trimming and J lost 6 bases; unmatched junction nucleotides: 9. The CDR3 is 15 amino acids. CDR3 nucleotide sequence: TGTGCCAGCAGGACCCAGCGGGGGCGAGCCGGGGAGCTGTTTTTT. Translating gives CASRTQRGRAGELFF.

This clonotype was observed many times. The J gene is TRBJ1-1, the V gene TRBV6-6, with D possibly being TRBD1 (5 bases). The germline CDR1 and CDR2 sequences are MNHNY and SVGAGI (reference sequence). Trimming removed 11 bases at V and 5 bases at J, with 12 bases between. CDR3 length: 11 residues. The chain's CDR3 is CAGGRGTEAFF. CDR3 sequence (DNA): TGTGCCGGAGGACGGGGGACTGAAGCTTTCTTT.

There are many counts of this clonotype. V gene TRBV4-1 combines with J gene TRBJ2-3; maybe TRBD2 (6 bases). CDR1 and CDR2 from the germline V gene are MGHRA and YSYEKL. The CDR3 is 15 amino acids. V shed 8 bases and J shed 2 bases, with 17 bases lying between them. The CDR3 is CASRLYPGDTDTQYF. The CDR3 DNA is TGCGCCAGCCGCCTGTACCCGGGGGACACAGATACGCAGTATTTT.

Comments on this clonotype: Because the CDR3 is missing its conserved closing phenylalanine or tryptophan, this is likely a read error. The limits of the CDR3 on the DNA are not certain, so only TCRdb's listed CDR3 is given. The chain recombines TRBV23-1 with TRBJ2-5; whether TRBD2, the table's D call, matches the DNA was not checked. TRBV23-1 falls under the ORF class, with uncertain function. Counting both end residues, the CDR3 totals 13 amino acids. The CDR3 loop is CASSQFRRHPYRV.

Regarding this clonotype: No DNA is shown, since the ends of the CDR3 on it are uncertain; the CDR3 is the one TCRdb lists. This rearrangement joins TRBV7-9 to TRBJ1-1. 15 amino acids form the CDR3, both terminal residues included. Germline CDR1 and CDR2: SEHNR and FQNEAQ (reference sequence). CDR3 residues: CASSLVGLGNTEVFF.

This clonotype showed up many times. In DNA, the CDR3 is TGTGCCAGCAGCGTTATGACTAGCGGGAGCACAGATACGCAGTATTTT. The encoded protein is CASSVMTSGSTDTQYF. This chain links TRBV9 with TRBJ2-3, with 10 nucleotides matching TRBD2. The CDR3 sequence is 16 residues long. V was pared by 2 bases and J by 0 bases, with 3 bases of the junction left unmatched. Germline loops: CDR1 SGDLS, CDR2 YYNGEE.

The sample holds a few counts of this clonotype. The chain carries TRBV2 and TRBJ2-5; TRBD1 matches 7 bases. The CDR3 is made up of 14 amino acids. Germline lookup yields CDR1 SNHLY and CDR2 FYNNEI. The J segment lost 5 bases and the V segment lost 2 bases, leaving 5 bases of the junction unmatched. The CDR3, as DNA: TGTGCCAGCAGTGAAAGACAGGGTATGGAGACCCAGTACTTC. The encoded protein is CASSERQGMETQYF.

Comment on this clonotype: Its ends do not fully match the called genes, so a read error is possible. The CDR3 sequence: CAGSYSKGISPLHF. For the CDR3, the DNA is TGTGCCGGCAGTTACTCGAAAGGGATTTCACCCCTCCACTTT. The chain joins TRBV6-5 to TRBJ1-6; D is undetermined. The V gene's germline CDR1 is MNHEY and CDR2 SVGAGI. CDR3 size: 14 residues.

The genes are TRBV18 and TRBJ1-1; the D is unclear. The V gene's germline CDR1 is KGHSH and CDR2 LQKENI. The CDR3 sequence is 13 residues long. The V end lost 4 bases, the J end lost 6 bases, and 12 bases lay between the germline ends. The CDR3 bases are TGTGCCAGCTCACGAGCGGGTGGGGCTGAAGCTTTCTTT. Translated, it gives CASSRAGGAEAFF.

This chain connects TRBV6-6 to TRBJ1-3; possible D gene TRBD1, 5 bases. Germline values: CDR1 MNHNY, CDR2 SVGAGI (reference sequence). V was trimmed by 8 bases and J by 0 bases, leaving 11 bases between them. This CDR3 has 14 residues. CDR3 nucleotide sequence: TGTGCCAGCGATGGGACGAGCTCTGGAAACACCATATATTTT. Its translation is CASDGTSSGNTIYF.

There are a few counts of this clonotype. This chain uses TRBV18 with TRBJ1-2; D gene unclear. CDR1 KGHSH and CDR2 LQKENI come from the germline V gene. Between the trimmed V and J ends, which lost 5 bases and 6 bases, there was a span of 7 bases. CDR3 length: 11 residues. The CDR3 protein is CASSSLDGYTF. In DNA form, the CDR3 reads TGTGCCAGCTCAAGTCTGGATGGCTACACCTTC.

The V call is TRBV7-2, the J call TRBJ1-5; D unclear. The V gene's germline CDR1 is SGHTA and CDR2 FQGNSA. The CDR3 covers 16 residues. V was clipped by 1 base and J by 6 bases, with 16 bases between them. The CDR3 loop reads CASSLVPSRSGQPQHF. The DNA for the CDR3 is TGTGCCAGCAGCTTAGTCCCTAGTCGGAGCGGTCAGCCCCAGCATTTT.

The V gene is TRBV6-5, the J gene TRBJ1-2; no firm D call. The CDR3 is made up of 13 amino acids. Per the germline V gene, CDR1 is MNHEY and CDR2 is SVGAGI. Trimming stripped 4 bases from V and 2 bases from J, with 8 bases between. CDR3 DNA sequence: TGTGCCAGCAGTTCCCAGACCAACTATGGCTACACCTTC. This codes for CASSSQTNYGYTF.

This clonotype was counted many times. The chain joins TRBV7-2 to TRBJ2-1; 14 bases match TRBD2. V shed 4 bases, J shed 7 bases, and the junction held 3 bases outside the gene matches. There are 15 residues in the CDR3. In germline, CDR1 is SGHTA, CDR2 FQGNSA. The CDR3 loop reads CASSSRTSGGNEQFF. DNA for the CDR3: TGTGCCAGCAGCTCCCGGACTAGCGGGGGGAATGAGCAGTTCTTC.

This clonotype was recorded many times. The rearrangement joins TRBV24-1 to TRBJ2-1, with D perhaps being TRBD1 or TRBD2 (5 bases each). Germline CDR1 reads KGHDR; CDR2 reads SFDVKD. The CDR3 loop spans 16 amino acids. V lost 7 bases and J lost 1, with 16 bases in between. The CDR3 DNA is TGTGCCACCAGATCCACCGGGGCAGATTCCTACAATGAGCAGTTCTTC. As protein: CATRSTGADSYNEQFF.

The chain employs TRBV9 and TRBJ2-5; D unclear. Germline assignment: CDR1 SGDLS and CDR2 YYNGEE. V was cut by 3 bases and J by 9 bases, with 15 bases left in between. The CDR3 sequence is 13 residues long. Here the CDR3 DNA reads TGTGCCAGCAGCGCCGCCCCCCGTGCGGCCCAGTACTTC. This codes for CASSAAPRAAQYF.

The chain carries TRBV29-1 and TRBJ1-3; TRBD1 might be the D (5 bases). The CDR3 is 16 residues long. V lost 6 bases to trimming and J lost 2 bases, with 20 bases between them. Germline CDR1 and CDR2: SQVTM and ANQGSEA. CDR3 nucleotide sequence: TGCAGCGTCCTCAGCGCGGGGGAGAGGCCTGGAAACACCATATATTTT. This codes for CSVLSAGERPGNTIYF.

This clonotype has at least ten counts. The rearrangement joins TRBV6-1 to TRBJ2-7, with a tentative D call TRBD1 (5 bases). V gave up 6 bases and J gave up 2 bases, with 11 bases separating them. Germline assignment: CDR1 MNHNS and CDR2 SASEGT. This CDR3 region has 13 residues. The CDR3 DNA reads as TGTGCCAGCAGGCCGACAGTAACCTACGAGCAGTACTTC. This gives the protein CASRPTVTYEQYF.

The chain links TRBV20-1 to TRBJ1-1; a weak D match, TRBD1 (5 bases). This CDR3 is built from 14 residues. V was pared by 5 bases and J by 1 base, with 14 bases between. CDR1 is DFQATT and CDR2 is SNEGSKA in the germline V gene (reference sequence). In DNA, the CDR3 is TGCAGTGCTTGGGGCGGAGGGGCGAACACTGAAGCTTTCTTT. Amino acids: CSAWGGGANTEAFF.

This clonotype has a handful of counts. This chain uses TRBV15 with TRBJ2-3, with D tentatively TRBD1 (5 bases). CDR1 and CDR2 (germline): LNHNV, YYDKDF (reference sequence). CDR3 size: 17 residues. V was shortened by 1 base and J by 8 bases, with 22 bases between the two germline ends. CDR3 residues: CATSRVGFRAPSSTQYF. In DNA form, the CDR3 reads TGTGCCACCAGCAGAGTTGGCTTCAGGGCACCAAGCAGTACGCAGTATTTT.

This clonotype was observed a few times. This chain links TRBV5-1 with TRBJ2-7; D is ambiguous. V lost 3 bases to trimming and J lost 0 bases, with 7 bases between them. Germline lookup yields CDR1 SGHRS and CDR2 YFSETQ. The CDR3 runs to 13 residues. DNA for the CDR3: TGCGCCAGCAGCTCGGAGCACTCCTACGAGCAGTACTTC. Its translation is CASSSEHSYEQYF.

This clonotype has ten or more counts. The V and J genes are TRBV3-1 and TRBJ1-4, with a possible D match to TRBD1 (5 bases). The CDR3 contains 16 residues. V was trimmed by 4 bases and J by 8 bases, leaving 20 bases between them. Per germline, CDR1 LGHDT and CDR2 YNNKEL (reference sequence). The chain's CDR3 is CASSRSSGGLWEKLFF. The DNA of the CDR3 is TGTGCCAGCAGCCGTAGCTCCGGGGGACTGTGGGAAAAACTGTTTTTT.

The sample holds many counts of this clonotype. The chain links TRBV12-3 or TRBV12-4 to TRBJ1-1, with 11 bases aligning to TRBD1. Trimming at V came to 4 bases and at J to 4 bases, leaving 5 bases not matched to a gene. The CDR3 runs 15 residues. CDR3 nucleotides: TGTGCCAGCAGTTCGACCGGGACAGGGGGCACTGAAGCTTTCTTT. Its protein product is CASSSTGTGGTEAFF.

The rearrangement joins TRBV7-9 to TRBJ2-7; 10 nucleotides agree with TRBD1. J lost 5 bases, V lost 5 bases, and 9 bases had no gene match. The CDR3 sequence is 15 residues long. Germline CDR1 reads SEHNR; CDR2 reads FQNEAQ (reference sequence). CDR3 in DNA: TGTGCCAGCAGCCCCCCCGGGACAGGGGACCACGAGCAGTACTTC. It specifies CASSPPGTGDHEQYF.

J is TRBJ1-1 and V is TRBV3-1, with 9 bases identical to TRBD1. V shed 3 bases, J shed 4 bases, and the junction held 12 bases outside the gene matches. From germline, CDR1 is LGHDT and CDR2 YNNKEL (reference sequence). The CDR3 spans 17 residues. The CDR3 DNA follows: TGTGCCAGCAGCCATCTCCCTCCGGGACAGGGAGGCACTGAAGCTTTCTTT. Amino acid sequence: CASSHLPPGQGGTEAFF.